The rows below give T cell receptor beta chains drawn from one sample of a study of cytomegalovirus exposure and HLA in healthy donors. Method: immunoSEQ multiplex PCR; TCRdb's copy keeps in-frame clones and lacks some. The data show 140,000 to 150,000 clones, around 79% seen once. The sample was PBMCs. The source of these receptors is a male donor in good health and CMV-seronegative. CDR3s include the opening cysteine and the closing phenylalanine or tryptophan. The D gene is left open where the match is weak. The size entry is marked missing in some rows and otherwise reads once, few, many or a size class.

clone_size j_call v_call d_call cdr3_aa cdr3_nt
once TRBJ1-4 TRBV18 - CASSPPSTTNEKLFF TGTGCCAGCTCACCACCGAGTACAACTAATGAAAAACTGTTTTTT
- TRBJ2-2 TRBV9 TRBD1 CASTPGQGSRTGELFF TGTGCCAGCACCCCGGGACAGGGGAGTAGGACCGGGGAGCTGTTTTTT
once TRBJ2-1 TRBV30 - CAWRRPYKISYNEQFF TGTGCCTGGAGACGCCCGTACAAAATCTCCTACAATGAGCAGTTCTTC
- TRBJ2-3 TRBV7-3 TRBD1 CASSLLPGTGTNTADTQYF TGTGCCAGCAGCTTATTACCCGGGACAGGGACGAACACGGCAGATACGCAGTATTTT
- TRBJ2-7 TRBV5-1 - CASSLIGGRAETYEQYF TGCGCCAGCAGCTTGATAGGGGGACGGGCGGAGACCTACGAGCAGTACTTC
- TRBJ2-3 TRBV7-2 TRBD2 CASSLVPSGGSTDTQYF TGTGCCAGCAGCTTAGTGCCTAGCGGGGGGTCCACAGATACGCAGTATTTT
- TRBJ2-5 TRBV5-6 - CASSLDSDTETQYF TGTGCCAGCAGCCTGGACAGTGATACGGAGACCCAGTACTTC
- TRBJ1-6 TRBV6-5 - CASSYLASGYNSPLHF TGTGCCAGCAGTTACCTTGCATCAGGTTATAATTCACCCCTCCACTTT
few TRBJ1-2 TRBV4-2 - CASSQAAGGTYGYTF TGTGCCAGCAGCCAAGCTGCCGGGGGAACCTATGGCTACACCTTC
- TRBJ2-5 TRBV10-3 TRBD1 CAISVGTGVNQETQYF TGTGCCATCAGTGTCGGGACAGGGGTGAACCAAGAGACCCAGTACTTC
- TRBJ2-5 TRBV6-5 TRBD1 CASSSGQGEETQYF TGTGCCAGCAGTTCCGGACAGGGGGAAGAGACCCAGTACTTC
- TRBJ1-3 TRBV7-6 TRBD1 CASSLGQGVRNTIYF TGTGCCAGCAGCTTAGGACAGGGTGTGAGAAACACCATATATTTT
- TRBJ1-3 TRBV5-4 TRBD1 CASSPSRDRAGNTIYF TGTGCCAGCAGCCCCTCCCGCGACAGGGCCGGAAACACCATATATTTT
- TRBJ1-2 TRBV29-1 TRBD1 CSVLGTGNNYGYTF TGCAGCGTATTAGGGACAGGGAACAACTATGGCTACACCTTC
few TRBJ2-7 TRBV7-9 - CASTPGAYEQYF TGTGCCAGCACCCCTGGAGCCTACGAGCAGTACTTC
- TRBJ1-2 TRBV5-6 - CASSFTGHYGYTF TGTGCCAGCAGCTTCACAGGGCACTATGGCTACACCTTC
- TRBJ2-1 TRBV2 TRBD2 CASHTGTSLNNEQFF TGTGCCAGCCATACCGGGACTAGCCTTAACAATGAGCAGTTCTTC
- TRBJ1-1 TRBV2 - CASSWGDTEAFF TGTGCCAGCAGCTGGGGGGACACTGAAGCTTTCTTT
- TRBJ2-1 TRBV18 - CASSPGTSGEQFF TGTGCCAGCTCACCCGGAACTAGTGGTGAGCAGTTCTTC
once TRBJ1-2 TRBV5-4 TRBD1 CASRGGTGVYGYTF TGTGCCAGCAGAGGGGGGACAGGGGTCTATGGCTACACCTTC
once TRBJ1-5 TRBV6-1 TRBD1 CASRGQGDRQPQHF TGTGCCAGCAGGGGACAGGGGGATCGACAGCCCCAGCATTTT
- TRBJ2-1 TRBV9 TRBD2 CASSAPLAGVRANEQFF TGTGCCAGCAGCGCGCCACTAGCGGGAGTAAGGGCCAATGAGCAGTTCTTC
- TRBJ1-2 TRBV7-2 TRBD1 CASSAIDRGLDYGYTF TGTGCCAGCAGCGCGATAGACAGGGGGCTAGACTATGGCTACACCTTC
- TRBJ1-2 TRBV27 - CASSWARGVYGYTF TGTGCCAGCAGTTGGGCCAGGGGAGTCTATGGCTACACCTTC
- TRBJ2-5 TRBV19 TRBD2 CASSIVWLAGGKETQYF TGTGCCAGTAGTATAGTTTGGCTAGCGGGAGGTAAAGAGACCCAGTACTTC
- TRBJ2-3 TRBV15 TRBD1 CATSQGASADTQYF TGTGCCACCAGTCAGGGGGCGAGCGCAGATACGCAGTATTTT
- TRBJ2-7 TRBV2 TRBD2 CASSFTSGRAGEQYF TGTGCCAGCAGTTTTACTAGCGGGAGGGCGGGCGAGCAGTACTTC
- TRBJ1-4 TRBV5-6 TRBD1 CASSEGQVRFEKLFF TGTGCCAGCAGCGAGGGACAGGTTCGGTTTGAAAAACTGTTTTTT
- TRBJ2-7 TRBV28 - CASSSEREQYF TGTGCCAGCAGTTCTGAGCGGGAGCAGTACTTC
- TRBJ1-6 TRBV7-3 TRBD1 CASSLAGTGVLSPLHF TGTGCCAGCAGCTTAGCTGGGACAGGGGTCCTTTCACCCCTCCACTTT
- TRBJ1-5 TRBV4-3 - CASSQGTFESQPQHF TGCGCCAGCAGCCAAGGGACTTTTGAAAGCCAGCCCCAGCATTTT
- TRBJ1-2 TRBV11-2 TRBD1 CASSLGQGGTSGYTF TGTGCCAGCAGCTTGGGACAGGGAGGAACAAGTGGCTACACCTTC
- TRBJ1-2 TRBV19 TRBD1 CASSDRGGYGYTF TGTGCCAGTTCGGACAGGGGCGGCTATGGCTACACCTTC
- TRBJ1-2 TRBV28 - CASSLGGVRANGYTF TGTGCCAGCAGCCTAGGGGGAGTCAGGGCGAATGGCTACACCTTC
- TRBJ2-4 TRBV11-2 TRBD2 CASSSLPGGLAKNSQYF TGTGCCAGCAGCTCTCTACCCGGGGGACTAGCCAAAAACAGTCAGTACTTC
few TRBJ2-7 TRBV5-4 TRBD1 CASSRDSLYEQYF TGTGCCAGCAGCCGGGACAGCCTCTACGAGCAGTACTTC
- TRBJ2-3 TRBV9 - CASSYPQGDTQYF TGTGCCAGCAGCTACCCTCAGGGGGATACGCAGTATTTT
- TRBJ2-1 TRBV4-2 - CASSQDDLAEGSREQFF TGTGCCAGCAGCCAAGATGATCTAGCAGAGGGATCCCGAGAGCAGTTCTTC
medium-sized TRBJ2-3 TRBV7-6 - CASSLGEEGDTQYF TGTGCCAGCAGCTTAGGGGAGGAGGGGGATACGCAGTATTTT
- TRBJ1-4 TRBV21-1 - CARRDRDVLDEKLFF TGTGCCCGCCGGGACAGGGATGTTTTGGATGAAAAACTGTTTTTT
- TRBJ2-5 TRBV9 - CASSTRLDSGETQYF TGTGCCAGCAGCACCCGACTAGATTCGGGTGAGACCCAGTACTTC